The 20 T cell receptor beta chains given below trace back to one sample, sequenced in a study of blood T cell repertoires in COVID-19. The assay was immunoSEQ multiplex PCR, and TCRdb's table has in-frame clones only and misses some. This sample has hundreds of thousands of clones; roughly four fifths occur once, and the top ten carry under 2%. Sequencing was performed on peripheral blood. The receptors were sampled from a woman of 80 years or more with acute or convalescent COVID-19.

This clone was counted once. V and J are TRBV27 and TRBJ2-5; no firm D call. Germline CDR1 MNHEY, CDR2 SMNVEV (reference sequence). The CDR3 runs 15 residues. With 3 bases removed from V and 5 bases from J, the gap between germline ends came to 16 bases. CDR3 amino acids: CASSLTTHASETQYF. The CDR3 DNA follows: TGTGCCAGCAGTTTGACAACTCATGCCTCGGAGACCCAGTACTTC.

The genes are TRBV5-6 and TRBJ2-1; D is possibly TRBD1 (5 bases). Deletions cut 1 base from V and 13 bases from J, with 18 bases between. The CDR3 is 14 amino acids. The germline gives CDR1 SGHDT, CDR2 YYEEEE. CDR3 in amino acids: CASSLWGSDLLQFF. The CDR3 DNA reads as TGTGCCAGCAGCTTGTGGGGCAGCGACCTGTTACAGTTCTTC.

This chain joins TRBV18 and TRBJ2-3, with D possibly being TRBD2 (6 bases). CDR1 and CDR2 from the germline V gene are KGHSH and LQKENI. Trimming removed 6 bases at V and 4 bases at J, with 11 bases between. The CDR3 is 13 residues long. CDR3 sequence: CASSGGTADTQYF. The CDR3 bases are TGTGCCAGCTCCGGAGGGACTGCAGATACGCAGTATTTT.

The chain carries TRBV28 and TRBJ2-1; TRBD2 matches 7 bases. This CDR3 spans 15 amino acids. Trimming removed 6 bases from V and 5 bases from J; junction bases left unmatched: 10. Germline lookup yields CDR1 MDHEN and CDR2 SYDVKM. CDR3: CASRLAGLDHNEQFF. CDR3 coding DNA: TGTGCCAGCAGATTGGCTGGACTAGACCACAATGAGCAGTTCTTC.

CDR3 nucleotide sequence: TGCGCCAGCAGCTTGCGATACGGGGGCACCGGGGAGCTGTTTTTT. The encoded protein is CASSLRYGGTGELFF. V usage is TRBV5-1 and J usage is TRBJ2-2, with a possible D match to TRBD2 (6 bases). The germline CDR1 and CDR2 sequences are SGHRS and YFSETQ. Between the trimmed V and J ends, which lost 1 base and 4 bases, there was a span of 11 bases. This CDR3 comprises 15 residues.

This sequence joins TRBV7-3 and TRBJ2-2; no clear D gene. Per germline, CDR1 SGHTA and CDR2 FQGTGA. This CDR3 comprises 12 residues. Trimming pared 5 bases from V and 5 bases from J, leaving 6 bases between. The CDR3 bases are TGTGCCAGCAGCACTATTACCGGGGAGCTGTTTTTT. Its translation is CASSTITGELFF.

This clone was found a few times. V is TRBV5-1 and J is TRBJ2-1; TRBD1 matches at 10 bases. The V segment lost 0 bases and the J segment 7 bases; nucleotides outside the gene matches: 4. The CDR3 sequence is 15 residues long. Germline V lookup: CDR1 SGHRS, CDR2 YFSETQ. CDR3: CASSLGQGARNEQFF. In nucleotides, the CDR3 is TGCGCCAGCAGCTTGGGACAGGGGGCGCGAAATGAGCAGTTCTTC.

The chain is built from TRBV10-3 and TRBJ2-5, with 8 bases matching TRBD1. V trimming: 7 bases; J trimming: 5 bases; junction bases outside the gene matches: 6. Germline CDR1 ENHRY, CDR2 SYGVKD. There are 13 residues in the CDR3. CDR3 DNA: TGTGCCATCAAGGACAGGGCCTCCGAGACCCAGTACTTC. Amino acids: CAIKDRASETQYF.

V usage is TRBV5-6 and J usage is TRBJ2-2, with D uncertain. Germline values: CDR1 SGHDT, CDR2 YYEEEE. V was pared by 0 bases and J by 2 bases, with 8 bases between. The CDR3 sequence is 15 residues long. CDR3 nucleotides: TGTGCCAGCAGCTTGGGGCAAATTAACACCGGGGAGCTGTTTTTT. It is translated as CASSLGQINTGELFF.

The chain couples TRBV24-1 to TRBJ2-5; no clear D. The CDR3 consists of 13 residues. Germline CDR1 KGHDR, CDR2 SFDVKD. The V gene lost 1 base and the J gene lost 5 bases, with 7 bases spanning the gap. The CDR3 spells CATSDLIEETQYF. CDR3 nucleotides: TGTGCCACCAGTGATTTAATAGAGGAGACCCAGTACTTC.

The chain combines TRBV9 with TRBJ2-1; 9 nucleotides agree with TRBD2. V lost 0 bases to trimming and J lost 8 bases; unmatched junction nucleotides: 6. Germline CDR1 reads SGDLS; CDR2 reads YYNGEE. The CDR3 consists of 15 residues. For the CDR3, the DNA is TGTGCCAGCAGCGTAGGTAGCGGGAGCTTTGATGAGCAGTTCTTC. This gives the protein CASSVGSGSFDEQFF.

The genes are TRBV24-1 and TRBJ1-2; D uncertain. The CDR3 is 13 amino acids. Germline values: CDR1 KGHDR, CDR2 SFDVKD. The V end lost 6 bases, the J end lost 4 bases, and 11 bases lay between the germline ends. CDR3 DNA: TGTGCCACCAGTAGGAGAGGGAGCTATGGCTACACCTTC. Translated, it gives CATSRRGSYGYTF.

The genes are TRBV11-2 and TRBJ2-5; 7 bases fit TRBD2. The V and J ends lost 0 bases and 5 bases, in that order; junction bases with no gene match: 6. The CDR3 covers 15 residues. Germline assignment: CDR1 SGHAT and CDR2 FQNNGV. The CDR3: CASSLDRGVGETQYF. The CDR3 coding sequence is TGTGCCAGCAGCTTAGATCGGGGGGTAGGGGAGACCCAGTACTTC.

The chain has TRBV27 and TRBJ2-7; the match to TRBD2 covers 11 bases. V shed 5 bases and J 3 bases; nucleotides not matched to a gene: 9. The CDR3 runs 16 residues. Germline V gene data show CDR1 as MNHEY and CDR2 as SMNVEV (reference sequence). This chain's CDR3 is CASSPNTGTSGYEQYF. Written as DNA, the CDR3 is TGTGCCAGCAGTCCCAACACCGGGACTAGCGGCTACGAGCAGTACTTC.

The rearrangement links TRBV4-2 to TRBJ1-4; 10 bases line up with TRBD1. Germline CDR1 and CDR2: LGHNA and YNFKEQ. Trimming cost V 5 bases and J 6 bases; bases outside gene matches: 12. The CDR3 is made up of 17 amino acids. This chain's CDR3 is CASSAGPGQGRDEKLFF. The DNA for the CDR3 is TGTGCCAGCAGCGCAGGCCCGGGACAGGGGAGAGATGAAAAACTGTTTTTT.

The CDR3: CASSYPDRTNGYTF. CDR3 nucleotides: TGTGCCAGCAGTTACCCGGACAGGACAAATGGCTACACCTTC. The rearrangement joins TRBV6-6 to TRBJ1-2; 7 nucleotides match TRBD1. Germline V gene sequence: CDR1 MNHNY, CDR2 SVGAGI (reference sequence). The CDR3 extends over 14 amino acids. After removal of 2 bases from V and 6 bases from J, the junction contained 6 bases not matched to a gene.

The V gene is TRBV5-1, the J gene TRBJ1-5; 7 bases align to TRBD1. From germline, CDR1 is SGHRS and CDR2 YFSETQ. The CDR3 consists of 13 residues. J was trimmed by 9 bases and V by 1 base; bases with no gene match: 4. The CDR3 nucleotides read TGCGCCAGCAGCTTGACAGGGGAAAGGCCCCAGCATTTT. It yields the protein CASSLTGERPQHF.

CDR3 protein: CSASGDSQEKLFF. The DNA for the CDR3 is TGCAGTGCTAGTGGGGACAGCCAAGAAAAACTGTTTTTT. This rearrangement joins TRBV20-1 to TRBJ1-4; 7 nucleotides line up with TRBD1. V shed 3 bases, J shed 8 bases, and the junction held 6 bases outside the gene matches. Looked up from germline, CDR1 is DFQATT and CDR2 is SNEGSKA (reference sequence). The CDR3 has 13 amino acids.

The gene calls are TRBV6-4 and TRBJ2-1; 15 bases are shared with TRBD2. The CDR3 loop spans 15 amino acids. V gave up 3 bases and J gave up 7 bases; unmatched junction bases: 1. Germline CDR1 MRHNA, CDR2 SNTAGT. CDR3 protein: CASSEGTSGRNEQFF. The CDR3 DNA follows: TGTGCCAGCAGTGAGGGGACTAGCGGGAGGAATGAGCAGTTCTTC.

This CDR3 is CASSSGQYTDTQYF. The CDR3 bases are TGTGCCAGCAGCTCCGGACAATACACAGATACGCAGTATTTT. The chain employs TRBV7-2 and TRBJ2-3; D is perhaps TRBD1 (5 bases). CDR1 is SGHTA and CDR2 is FQGNSA in the germline V gene. Trimming took 4 bases from V and 2 from J, leaving 10 bases between them. The CDR3 has 14 amino acids.